This T cell receptor (beta chain) originates from a study of tumor-infiltrating lymphocytes in primary liver carcinoma. The CDR3 length is 14 residues. Germline values: CDR1 MDHEN, CDR2 SYDVKM. V dropped 4 bases and J dropped 5 bases, with 12 bases sitting between them. Ten or more counts support this clonotype. The template, roughly 0.45 ug total RNA, yielded TCR beta cDNA made with a constant-region primer. Employing slightly modified ARM-PCR, three nested multiplex PCR rounds were run, and these gave rise to the TCR beta libraries. The study ran its first two PCR rounds for 9 to 10 cycles each, using TRBV1-TRBV30 forward primers and a C-beta reverse primer. A single record per CDR3 protein comes from TCRdb applying MiXCR to the multiplex PCR reads. The sample shows approximately 110,000 distinct CDR3 sequences, 55% to 75% of them seen only once. Unsorted bulk tissue, about 17-33 mg of it, served as the source for co-extraction of RNA and DNA.

Input material: liver tumor tissue from sampling region 3. Subset of the sample: tumor region T3, left-lateral pole. The receptor was derived from a woman aged 55-70 years with primary liver carcinoma and hepatitis B virus infection. J is TRBJ1-5 and V is TRBV28, with D possibly being TRBD1 (6 bases). The CDR3 DNA is TGTGCCAGCAGTTATGGTCGGGGGCATCAGCCCCAGCATTTT. Translating it yields CASSYGRGHQPQHF. The variable domain in full, with the rest retrieved from reference TRBV28 and TRBJ1-5, is DVKVTQSSRYLVKRTGEKVFLECVQDMDHENMFWYRQDPGLGLRLIYFSYDVKMKEKGDIPEGYSVSREKKERFSLILESASTNQTSMYLCASSYGRGHQPQHFGDGTRLSIL.